This TCR beta chain appears in the sequencing data of a study of T-cell memory formation after mild COVID-19. Whole-study context: TCR clusters showed largely donor specificity.

Trimming left V 1 base short and J 4 bases short, with 13 bases between. This CDR3 is built from 15 residues. Germline V CDR1 and CDR2: MNHEY, SVGEGT. One entry per CDR3 protein results from TCRdb running MiXCR on the 5' RACE reads. This sample yields 200,000 to 250,000 distinct CDR3 sequences, of which about 9.2% are seen a single time; 3.5% belongs to the top ten. The sequence came from a man aged 18 to 30 who had mild COVID-19 (a few samples of this study predate the infection). Cell type and time point are not known. The sequenced sample consisted of PBMCs or a T cell subset sorted from them (not recorded which). The rearrangement joins TRBV6-2 or TRBV6-3 to TRBJ1-1, with D maybe TRBD1 (5 bases). CDR3 DNA: TGTGCCAGCAGTTACTGGGAAGGGGCTGGCACTGAAGCTTTCTTT. Residues: CASSYWEGAGTEAFF.